The clone carrying this T cell receptor (beta chain) turned up a few times. Its antigen is undetermined. This sample was taken from a study of T-cell memory formation after mild COVID-19. Study-wide findings and caveats: The finding that pre-infection memory included some responding clones suggested that cross-reactive memory joined. CD4/CD8 balance characterized clones contracting day 15 to 85, and CD4+ skew characterized later expanders.

Using its own MiXCR run on the 5' RACE reads, TCRdb lists one record per CDR3 protein. The data show hundreds of thousands of distinct CDR3 sequences, around 15% seen once. The CDR3 sequence is 14 residues long. V lost 4 bases and J lost 5, with 14 bases in between. Germline V gene lookup returns CDR1 MNHEY and CDR2 SVGAGI. The sequence was collected from a man between 18 and 29 years old who had mild COVID-19 (a few samples of this study predate the infection). Cell type and time point are not known. The sequenced sample consisted of PBMCs or a T cell subset sorted from them (not recorded which). V is TRBV6-5 and J is TRBJ1-1; perhaps TRBD1 as D (5 bases). CDR3 region: CASSSPGWGTEAFF. The CDR3 DNA reads TGTGCCAGCAGTTCCCCAGGGTGGGGAACTGAAGCTTTCTTT.